These 17 T cell receptor beta chains were sequenced from one sample in a study of T-cell memory formation after mild COVID-19. Each CDR3 protein gets one entry after TCRdb re-called the 5' RACE reads with MiXCR. This sample yields hundreds of thousands of distinct CDR3 sequences, of which 20% are seen a single time; 8.4% belongs to the top ten. The sample taken for sequencing was PBMCs or a T cell subset sorted from them (not recorded which). The receptors derive from an adult woman who had mild COVID-19 (a few samples of this study predate the infection). Cell type and time point are not known.

This chain links TRBV20-1 with TRBJ2-3, with TRBD2 as a possible D gene (7 bases). The CDR3 has 15 amino acids. The germline CDR1 and CDR2 sequences are DFQATT and SNEGSKA (reference sequence). The V gene lost 3 bases and the J gene lost 1 base, with 14 bases spanning the gap. CDR3 protein: CSASSKGGGTDTQYF. CDR3 sequence (DNA): TGCAGTGCTAGCAGCAAAGGGGGGGGCACAGATACGCAGTATTTT.

This clonotype has just a few counts. This chain uses TRBV24-1 with TRBJ2-7; a weak D match, TRBD2 (6 bases). Germline loops: CDR1 KGHDR, CDR2 SFDVKD. This CDR3 spans 13 amino acids. Trimming left V 2 bases short and J 7 bases short, with 11 bases between. This CDR3 is CATSDWRGGEQYF. DNA of the CDR3: TGTGCCACCAGTGATTGGAGGGGTGGAGAGCAGTACTTC.

The V gene is TRBV29-1, the J gene TRBJ2-7; 7 nucleotides line up with TRBD1. The J segment lost 2 bases and the V segment lost 2 bases, leaving 0 bases of the junction unmatched. The germline V gene encodes CDR1 SQVTM and CDR2 ANQGSEA. There are 12 residues in the CDR3. CDR3 sequence: CSVETGAYEQYF. The CDR3 nucleotides read TGCAGCGTTGAAACAGGGGCCTACGAGCAGTACTTC.

The chain is built from TRBV20-1 and TRBJ1-2, with D uncertain. Germline V gives CDR1 DFQATT, CDR2 SNEGSKA (reference sequence). Trimming cost V 3 bases and J 3 bases, with 20 bases left between them. The CDR3 sequence is 16 residues long. CDR3 in amino acids: CSARSFRGDEDYGYTF. DNA of the CDR3: TGCAGTGCTAGGAGTTTTCGGGGAGATGAGGACTATGGCTACACCTTC.

The chain has TRBV18 and TRBJ2-6; 8 bases line up with TRBD1. There are 13 residues in the CDR3. Germline V lookup: CDR1 KGHSH, CDR2 LQKENI. V was clipped by 4 bases and J by 11 bases; unmatched bases: 4. CDR3 DNA: TGTGCCAGCTCACTACAGGGGGAGGACGTCCTGACTTTC. Its translation is CASSLQGEDVLTF.

The chain joins TRBV20-1 to TRBJ1-3; 7 positions match TRBD1. This CDR3 region has 14 residues. Germline lookup yields CDR1 DFQATT and CDR2 SNEGSKA (reference sequence). V lost 5 bases to trimming and J lost 0 bases; unmatched junction nucleotides: 4. CDR3 sequence (DNA): TGCAGTGCTTCAGGGGGGGCCTCTGGAAACACCATATATTTT. Translating it yields CSASGGASGNTIYF.

In its sample, this clonotype was seen a few times. The CDR3 loop reads CSAGTSGSPSTDTQYF. The CDR3 DNA reads as TGCAGCGCCGGGACTAGCGGGAGTCCCAGCACAGATACGCAGTATTTT. V is TRBV20-1 and J is TRBJ2-3, with 14 bases fitting TRBD2. The germline V gene has CDR1 DFQATT and CDR2 SNEGSKA (reference sequence). The CDR3 loop spans 16 amino acids.

The chain recombines TRBV29-1 with TRBJ1-2, with TRBD1 as a possible D gene (6 bases). This CDR3 region has 11 residues. The germline V and J ends were trimmed by 6 bases and 3 bases, with 8 bases remaining between them. Germline assignment: CDR1 SQVTM and CDR2 ANQGSEA. The CDR3: CSVHRDYGYTF. The CDR3 nucleotides are TGCAGCGTGCACAGGGACTATGGCTACACCTTC.

This clonotype has more than one count but fewer than ten. This sequence joins TRBV20-1 and TRBJ1-2, with D possibly being TRBD1 (6 bases). Germline V lookup: CDR1 DFQATT, CDR2 SNEGSKA (reference sequence). The CDR3 has 14 residues. Trimming stripped 3 bases from V and 3 bases from J, with 14 bases between. CDR3 nucleotides: TGCAGTGCTAGGCGGCCAGGGGTCGACTATGGCTACACCTTC. Translation: CSARRPGVDYGYTF.

CDR3 DNA: TGTGCCAGCAGCCAAGTGCGATGGACAGGGGGCTACACCTTC. It is translated as CASSQVRWTGGYTF. The rearrangement uses TRBV14 and TRBJ1-2; 8 positions agree with TRBD1. In germline, CDR1 is SGHDN, CDR2 FVKESK. This CDR3 is 14 amino acids long. V lost 1 base to trimming and J lost 8 bases; unmatched junction nucleotides: 6. The entire variable domain, with the rest obtained from reference TRBV14 and TRBJ1-2, is as follows: EAGVTQFPSHSVIEKGQTVTLRCDPISGHDNLYWYRRVMGKEIKFLLHFVKESKQDESGMPNNRFLAERTGGTYSTLKVQPAELEDSGVYFCASSQVRWTGGYTFGSGTRLTVV.

The J gene is TRBJ2-7, the V gene TRBV7-2; D is tentatively TRBD1 or TRBD2 (5 bases each). V was trimmed by 7 bases and J by 3 bases, leaving 16 bases between them. The CDR3 loop spans 14 amino acids. Germline assignment: CDR1 SGHTA and CDR2 FQGNSA. The CDR3 DNA follows: TGTGCCAGCAACTTTGGACTCGACAGCTACGAGCAGTACTTC. Residues: CASNFGLDSYEQYF.

This rearrangement joins TRBV7-9 to TRBJ2-5, with D tentatively TRBD2 (6 bases). From germline, CDR1 is SEHNR and CDR2 FQNEAQ (reference sequence). There are 15 residues in the CDR3. The ends were cut back, 5 bases at V and 4 bases at J, with 17 bases in the middle. CDR3 region: CASSRTRRGGETQYF. The CDR3 bases are TGTGCCAGCAGCCGAACCCGGCGGGGAGGAGAGACCCAGTACTTC.

The chain recombines TRBV18 with TRBJ2-5; TRBD1 agrees at 12 bases. The V gene's germline CDR1 is KGHSH and CDR2 LQKENI. With 5 bases clipped from V and 5 bases from J, the junction kept 12 bases outside the gene matches. This CDR3 has 17 residues. CDR3 amino acids: CASSSPWRDRGHETQYF. CDR3 DNA: TGTGCCAGCTCATCGCCCTGGCGGGACAGGGGGCATGAGACCCAGTACTTC.

This clonotype has more than one count but fewer than ten. The V call is TRBV4-3, the J call TRBJ2-5; possibly TRBD1 or TRBD2 for D (5 bases each). This CDR3 comprises 14 residues. V gave up 4 bases and J gave up 2 bases, with 11 bases separating them. Germline-derived CDR1 and CDR2 are LGHNA and YSLEER. CDR3 amino acids: CASSLTWGQETQYF. Here the CDR3 DNA reads TGCGCCAGCAGCCTAACTTGGGGGCAAGAGACCCAGTACTTC.

The V and J genes are TRBV15 and TRBJ2-7; D not resolved. This CDR3 has 13 amino acids. Germline assignment: CDR1 LNHNV and CDR2 YYDKDF (reference sequence). Trimming stripped 2 bases from V and 3 bases from J, with 8 bases between. The CDR3 spells CATSRSDGYEQYF. The CDR3 DNA follows: TGTGCCACCAGCAGAAGTGACGGCTACGAGCAGTACTTC.

The chain is built from TRBV12-3 or TRBV12-4 and TRBJ1-5; tentatively, D is TRBD1 (5 bases). The V end lost 6 bases, the J end lost 4 bases, and 13 bases lay between the germline ends. This CDR3 has 14 amino acids. For the CDR3, the DNA is TGTGCCAGCAGATCCGGGACGGATAATCAGCCCCAGCATTTT. This codes for CASRSGTDNQPQHF.

The V gene is TRBV6-5, the J gene TRBJ2-3; 8 bases line up with TRBD1. After removal of 6 bases from V and 3 bases from J, the junction contained 8 bases not matched to a gene. The CDR3 has 15 amino acids. Germline V gene lookup returns CDR1 MNHEY and CDR2 SVGAGI. The CDR3 loop is CASRHRGEATDTQYF. The DNA of the CDR3 is TGTGCCAGCAGGCACAGGGGGGAGGCGACAGATACGCAGTATTTT.